This T cell receptor (beta chain) was identified during a study of T cell repertoires in cytomegalovirus infection. General study findings and limits: The ex vivo response showed dominance by HLA-C-restricted CMV-specific TCR beta clonotypes.

Notes on this clonotype: The antigen is unknown.

TCRdb reprocessed the reads via MiXCR and lists one record per CDR3 protein. The sample includes hundreds of thousands of distinct CDR3 sequences, around 24% of them seen just once. J gave up 7 bases and V 1 base, and 8 bases lay outside the gene matches. CDR3 length: 16 residues. Germline values: CDR1 MNHEY, CDR2 SMNVEV (reference sequence). The J gene is TRBJ2-2, the V gene TRBV27, with 8 nucleotides matching TRBD1. The TCR sequence derives from a human donor in good health (CMV status not recorded). Some clones in this sample may be carry-over from other donors' samples. Sequenced sample: CD8+ T cells from PBMCs. DNA of the CDR3: TGTGCCAGCAGTTTATACTGGACAGGGAATATCGGGGAGCTGTTTTTT. Its translation is CASSLYWTGNIGELFF.